These 13 T cell receptor beta chains were all obtained from the same sample, sequenced in a study of blood T cell repertoires in COVID-19. Method: immunoSEQ multiplex PCR; TCRdb's copy keeps in-frame clones and lacks some. The sample has over 250,000 clones; around 86% are singletons. The sequencing input was peripheral blood. These receptors were obtained from a man over 45 with acute or convalescent COVID-19.

The chain uses TRBV15 and TRBJ2-7, with 7 bases lining up with TRBD2. CDR3 length: 15 amino acids. V trimming: 4 bases; J trimming: 5 bases; junction bases outside the gene matches: 11. Germline CDR1 and CDR2: LNHNV and YYDKDF (reference sequence). The CDR3 region has the DNA TGTGCCACCAGCACTTATGGGGGAGGGCGGAACGAGCAGTACTTC. This codes for CATSTYGGGRNEQYF.

This chain joins TRBV4-2 and TRBJ2-3; D remains unclear. The length of the CDR3 is 15 residues. V lost 0 bases and J lost 4, with 11 bases in between. Germline values: CDR1 LGHNA, CDR2 YNFKEQ. The CDR3 region has the DNA TGTGCCAGCAGCCAAGATAAATTCCGGGCAGATACGCAGTATTTT. Amino acids: CASSQDKFRADTQYF.

The rearrangement links TRBV6-5 to TRBJ1-6; perhaps TRBD1 as D (6 bases). Germline V lookup: CDR1 MNHEY, CDR2 SVGAGI. This CDR3 has 12 residues. Trimming removed 2 bases from V and 14 bases from J, with 10 bases in between. The CDR3 DNA reads TGTGCCAGCAGTTACCAGGGGTTTTCCCTCCACTTT. This sequence encodes CASSYQGFSLHF.

The chain couples TRBV30 to TRBJ1-2; the D gene is possibly TRBD1 (5 bases). CDR3 length equals 12 residues. V dropped 4 bases and J dropped 1 base, with 7 bases sitting between them. Germline-derived CDR1 and CDR2 are GTSNPN and SVGIG (reference sequence). The CDR3 is CAWTRGNYGYTF. CDR3 nucleotide sequence: TGTGCCTGGACTAGGGGTAACTATGGCTACACCTTC.

V gene TRBV30 combines with J gene TRBJ2-6; weak D call: TRBD1 (5 bases). Germline loops: CDR1 GTSNPN, CDR2 SVGIG (reference sequence). V lost 6 bases to trimming and J lost 0 bases, with 21 bases between them. The CDR3 contains 18 residues. The CDR3 here is CACPGFDRPVSGANVLTF. In nucleotides, the CDR3 is TGTGCCTGTCCAGGATTCGACAGACCTGTCTCTGGGGCCAACGTCCTGACTTTC.

This sequence joins TRBV11-2 and TRBJ2-4; D unclear. Trimming removed 5 bases at V and 0 bases at J, with 5 bases between. The CDR3 loop spans 13 amino acids. Germline CDR1 SGHAT, CDR2 FQNNGV. This chain's CDR3 is CASSGLAKNIQYF. As DNA, the CDR3 is TGTGCCAGCAGCGGGCTAGCCAAAAACATTCAGTACTTC.

This clone was found once. This chain joins TRBV2 and TRBJ1-6; TRBD1 aligns across 8 bases. The junction had 11 bases not matched to a gene; V was cut back by 6 bases and J by 10 bases. The CDR3 length is 15 residues. In germline, CDR1 is SNHLY, CDR2 FYNNEI. Here the CDR3 reads CASRDRTGRGSPLHF. CDR3 DNA sequence: TGTGCCAGCAGAGACAGGACAGGGAGAGGGTCACCCCTCCACTTT.

The chain uses TRBV7-8 and TRBJ2-1, with D perhaps matching TRBD2 (5 bases). V was shortened by 7 bases and J by 9 bases, with 13 bases between the two germline ends. The CDR3 has 12 amino acids. In germline, CDR1 is SGHVS, CDR2 FQNEAQ. The CDR3 DNA reads TGTGCCAGCACCGTTGCAGGAGGTGAGCAGTTCTTC. This gives the protein CASTVAGGEQFF.

The chain links TRBV6-5 to TRBJ1-1; D is uncertain. V dropped 0 bases and J dropped 5 bases, with 13 bases sitting between them. In germline, CDR1 is MNHEY, CDR2 SVGAGI. This CDR3 is 15 amino acids long. The CDR3 loop is CASSYSTAGGTEAFF. Here the CDR3 DNA reads TGTGCCAGCAGTTACTCTACGGCGGGAGGGACTGAAGCTTTCTTT.

A single count supports this clone. The V gene is TRBV7-3, the J gene TRBJ1-1, with 7 positions matching TRBD1. With 6 bases clipped from V and 4 bases from J, the junction kept 8 bases outside the gene matches. The CDR3 spans 14 residues. Germline loops: CDR1 SGHTA, CDR2 FQGTGA. In DNA form, the CDR3 reads TGTGCCAGCAGTCCAGGGGGGATTATCACTGAAGCTTTCTTT. Residues: CASSPGGIITEAFF. Based on the CDR3 plus reference TRBV7-3 and TRBJ1-1, the full variable domain is GAGVSQTPSNKVTEKGKYVELRCDPISGHTALYWYRQSLGQGPEFLIYFQGTGAADDSGLPNDRFFAVRPEGSVSTLKIQRTERGDSAVYLCASSPGGIITEAFFGQGTRLTVV.

The rearrangement uses TRBV6-5 and TRBJ1-2; D ambiguous. This CDR3 contains 15 residues. V was trimmed by 0 bases and J by 5 bases, leaving 13 bases between them. From germline, CDR1 is MNHEY and CDR2 SVGAGI. CDR3 in amino acids: CASSYSLQEPYGYTF. CDR3 in DNA: TGTGCCAGCAGTTACTCTCTCCAGGAACCTTATGGCTACACCTTC.

This sequence joins TRBV18 and TRBJ2-3; perhaps TRBD2 as D (6 bases). CDR1 is KGHSH and CDR2 is LQKENI in the germline V gene. Trimming pared 2 bases from V and 1 base from J, leaving 19 bases between. The CDR3 is 18 residues long. CDR3 bases: TGTGCCAGCTCACCATTGGGGCCGGGGGTGAAGGGCACAGATACGCAGTATTTT. This codes for CASSPLGPGVKGTDTQYF.

The chain recombines TRBV2 with TRBJ2-7; D is possibly TRBD2 (6 bases). In germline, CDR1 is SNHLY, CDR2 FYNNEI. Trimming removed 3 bases at V and 3 bases at J, with 18 bases between. The CDR3 runs to 16 residues. The CDR3 DNA is TGTGCCAGCAGTGAGGGGACTCACTACTCCCTCTACGAGCAGTACTTC. Translation gives CASSEGTHYSLYEQYF.